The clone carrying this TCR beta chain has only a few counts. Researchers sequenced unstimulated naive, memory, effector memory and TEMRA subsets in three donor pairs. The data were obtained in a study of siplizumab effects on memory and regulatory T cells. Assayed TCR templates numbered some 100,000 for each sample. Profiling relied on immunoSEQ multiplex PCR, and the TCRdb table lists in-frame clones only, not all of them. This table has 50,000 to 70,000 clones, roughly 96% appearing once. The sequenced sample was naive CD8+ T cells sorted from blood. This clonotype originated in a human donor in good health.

The CDR3 DNA follows: TGTGCCAGTAGTCCCCATATTACCGGGGAGCTGTTTTTT. Amino acid sequence: CASSPHITGELFF. The chain links TRBV19 to TRBJ2-2; unclear D gene. Germline lookup yields CDR1 LNHDA and CDR2 SQIVND (reference sequence). This CDR3 comprises 13 residues. The ends were cut back, 5 bases at V and 5 bases at J, with 9 bases in the middle.